The clone carrying this TCR beta chain was counted between two and nine times. A sample-barcoded 5' primer and a J-beta primer mix were used in a second PCR of roughly 7 to 11 cycles. Each TCR beta cDNA got a 12-nucleotide random molecular identifier. TCRdb passed the 5' RACE reads through MiXCR, listing each CDR3 protein once. Among fewer than 800,000 distinct CDR3 sequences listed, roughly 21% were seen once. The data are from a study of blood T cells in healthy people across ages. Trimming removed 5 bases from V and 8 bases from J; junction bases left unmatched: 18. The CDR3 consists of 17 residues. CDR1 MNHEY and CDR2 SMNVEV come from the germline V gene (reference sequence).

Sequenced input: blood. The receptor was derived from a man aged 70-80 years in good health. The chain joins TRBV27 to TRBJ2-1; 7 nucleotides match TRBD2. The CDR3, as DNA: TGTGCCAGCAGTCCAATCAAGCCGACTAGCCTCAAGCATGAGCAGTTCTTC. As protein: CASSPIKPTSLKHEQFF.